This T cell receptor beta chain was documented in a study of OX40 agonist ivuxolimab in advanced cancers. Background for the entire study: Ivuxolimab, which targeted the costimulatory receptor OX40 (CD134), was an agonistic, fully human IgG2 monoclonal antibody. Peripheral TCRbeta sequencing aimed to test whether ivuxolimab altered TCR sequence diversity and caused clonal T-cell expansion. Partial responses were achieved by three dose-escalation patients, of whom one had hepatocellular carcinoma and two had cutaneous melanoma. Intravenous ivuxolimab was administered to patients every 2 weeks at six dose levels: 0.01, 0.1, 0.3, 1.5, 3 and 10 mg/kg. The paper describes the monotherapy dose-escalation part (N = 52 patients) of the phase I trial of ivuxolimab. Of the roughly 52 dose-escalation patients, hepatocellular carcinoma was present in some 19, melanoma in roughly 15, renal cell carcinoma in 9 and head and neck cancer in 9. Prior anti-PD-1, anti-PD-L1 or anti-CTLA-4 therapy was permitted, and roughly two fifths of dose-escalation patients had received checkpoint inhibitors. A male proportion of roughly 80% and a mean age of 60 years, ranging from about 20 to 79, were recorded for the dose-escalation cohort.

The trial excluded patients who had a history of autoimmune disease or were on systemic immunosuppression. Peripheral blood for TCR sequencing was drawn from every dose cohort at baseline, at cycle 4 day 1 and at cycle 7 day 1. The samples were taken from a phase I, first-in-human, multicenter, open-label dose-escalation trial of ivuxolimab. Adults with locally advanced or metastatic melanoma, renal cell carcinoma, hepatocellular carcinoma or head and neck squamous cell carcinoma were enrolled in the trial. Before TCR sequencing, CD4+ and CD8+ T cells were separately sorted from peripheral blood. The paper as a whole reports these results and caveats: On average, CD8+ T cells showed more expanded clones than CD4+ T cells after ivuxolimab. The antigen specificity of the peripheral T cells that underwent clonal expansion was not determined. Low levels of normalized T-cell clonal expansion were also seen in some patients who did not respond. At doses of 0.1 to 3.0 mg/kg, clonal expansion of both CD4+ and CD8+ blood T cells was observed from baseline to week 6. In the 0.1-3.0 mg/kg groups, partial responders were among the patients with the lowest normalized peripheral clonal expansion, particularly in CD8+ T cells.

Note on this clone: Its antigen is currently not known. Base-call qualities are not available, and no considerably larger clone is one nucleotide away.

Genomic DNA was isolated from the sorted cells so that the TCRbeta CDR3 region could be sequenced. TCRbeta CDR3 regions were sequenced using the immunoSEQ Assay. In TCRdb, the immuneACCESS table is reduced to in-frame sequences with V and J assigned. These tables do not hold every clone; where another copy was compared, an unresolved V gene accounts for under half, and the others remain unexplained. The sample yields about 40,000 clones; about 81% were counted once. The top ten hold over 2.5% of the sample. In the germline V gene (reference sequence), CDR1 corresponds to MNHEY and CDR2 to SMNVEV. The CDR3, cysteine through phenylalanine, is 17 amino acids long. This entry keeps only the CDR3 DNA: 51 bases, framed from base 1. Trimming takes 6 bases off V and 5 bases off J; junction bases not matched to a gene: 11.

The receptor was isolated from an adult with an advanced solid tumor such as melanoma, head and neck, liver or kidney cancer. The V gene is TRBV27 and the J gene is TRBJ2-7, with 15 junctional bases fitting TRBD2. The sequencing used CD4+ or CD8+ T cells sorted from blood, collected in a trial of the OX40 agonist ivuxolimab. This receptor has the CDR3 CASSFLGLAGGLNEQYF. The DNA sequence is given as TGTGCCAGCAGCTTCCTGGGACTAGCGGGAGGACTCAACGAGCAGTACTTC.